This TCR beta chain was sequenced for a study of cytomegalovirus exposure and HLA in healthy donors. Study results and caveats: First-cohort TCR clusters tended to co-occur in the roughly 130 validation repertoires, a later analysis found. Among TCR beta chains, those listed as cytomegalovirus-associated numbered some 170.

Repertoires were generated with immunoSEQ multiplex PCR, while TCRdb's copy carries only in-frame clones and drops some. The sample includes 50,000 to 65,000 clones, approximately 95% of them seen just once. This CDR3 comprises 13 residues. The germline V gene has CDR1 LNHDA and CDR2 SQIVND (reference sequence). V lost 10 bases to trimming and J lost 6 bases; unmatched junction nucleotides: 6. About this clone itself: The antigen is unknown.

Sequencing input: PBMCs. J is TRBJ2-1 and V is TRBV19; the match to TRBD1 covers 10 bases. The receptor comes from a woman aged 18-35 years in good health and CMV-seropositive. The CDR3 region is CATRDRGPNEQFF. The CDR3 DNA follows: TGTGCCACCCGGGACAGGGGACCCAATGAGCAGTTCTTC.